This TCR beta chain is drawn from a study of control samples from healthy donors and cancer patients. Germline loops: CDR1 SEHNR, CDR2 FQNEAQ (reference sequence). This CDR3 has 17 residues. Trimming took 3 bases from V and 3 from J, leaving 17 bases between them. Method: immunoSEQ multiplex PCR; TCRdb's copy keeps in-frame clones and lacks some. This repertoire shows some 120,000 clones, approximately 90% found once; its top ten account for 2% to 2.5%. The clonotype was recovered from a man aged 18-30 years in good health. The chain uses TRBV7-9 and TRBJ2-2; tentatively, D is TRBD2 (6 bases). Sequencing was carried out using blood. The CDR3 sequence: CASSFPTRGQDTGELFF. DNA for the CDR3: TGTGCCAGCAGCTTTCCTACGCGGGGCCAGGACACCGGGGAGCTGTTTTTT.